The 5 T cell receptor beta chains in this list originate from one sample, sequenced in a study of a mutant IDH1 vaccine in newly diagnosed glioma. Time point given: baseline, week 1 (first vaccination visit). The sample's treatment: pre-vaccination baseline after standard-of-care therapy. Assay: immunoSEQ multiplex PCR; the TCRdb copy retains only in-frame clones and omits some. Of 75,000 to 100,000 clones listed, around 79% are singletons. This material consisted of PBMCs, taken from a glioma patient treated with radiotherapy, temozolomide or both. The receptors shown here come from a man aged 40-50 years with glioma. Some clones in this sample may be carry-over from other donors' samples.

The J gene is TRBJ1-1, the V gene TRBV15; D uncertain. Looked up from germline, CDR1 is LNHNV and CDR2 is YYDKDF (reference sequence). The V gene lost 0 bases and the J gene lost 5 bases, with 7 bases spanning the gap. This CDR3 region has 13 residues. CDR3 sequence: CATSRDRKTEAFF. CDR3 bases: TGTGCCACCAGCAGAGATCGAAAGACTGAAGCTTTCTTT.

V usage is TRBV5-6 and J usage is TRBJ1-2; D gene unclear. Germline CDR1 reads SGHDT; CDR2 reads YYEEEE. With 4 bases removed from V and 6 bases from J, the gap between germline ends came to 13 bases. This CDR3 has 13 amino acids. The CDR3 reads CASSLLGEDGYTF. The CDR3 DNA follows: TGTGCCAGCAGCCTCCTCGGGGAGGATGGCTACACCTTC.

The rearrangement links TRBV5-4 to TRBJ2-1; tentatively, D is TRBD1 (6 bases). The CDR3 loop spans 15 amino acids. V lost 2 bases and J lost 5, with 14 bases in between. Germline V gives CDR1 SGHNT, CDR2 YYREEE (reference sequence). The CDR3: CASSLQGLADNEQFF. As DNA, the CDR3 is TGTGCCAGCAGCTTACAGGGTCTGGCGGACAATGAGCAGTTCTTC. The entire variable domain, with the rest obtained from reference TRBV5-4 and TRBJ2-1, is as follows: ETGVTQSPTHLIKTRGQQVTLRCSSQSGHNTVSWYQQALGQGPQFIFQYYREEENGRGNFPPRFSGLQFPNYSSELNVNALELDDSALYLCASSLQGLADNEQFFGPGTRLTVL.

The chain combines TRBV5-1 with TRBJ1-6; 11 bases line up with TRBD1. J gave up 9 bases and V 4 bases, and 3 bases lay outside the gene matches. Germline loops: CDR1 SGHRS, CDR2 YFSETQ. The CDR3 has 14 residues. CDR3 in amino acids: CASSPGTGGSPLHF. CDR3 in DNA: TGCGCCAGCAGCCCGGGGACAGGGGGTTCACCCCTCCACTTT.

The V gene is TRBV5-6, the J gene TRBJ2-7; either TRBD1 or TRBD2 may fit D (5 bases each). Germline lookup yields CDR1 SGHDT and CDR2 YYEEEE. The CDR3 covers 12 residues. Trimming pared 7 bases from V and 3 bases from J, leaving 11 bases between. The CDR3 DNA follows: TGTGCCAGCCCCTGGGACGGCTACGAGCAGTACTTC. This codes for CASPWDGYEQYF.